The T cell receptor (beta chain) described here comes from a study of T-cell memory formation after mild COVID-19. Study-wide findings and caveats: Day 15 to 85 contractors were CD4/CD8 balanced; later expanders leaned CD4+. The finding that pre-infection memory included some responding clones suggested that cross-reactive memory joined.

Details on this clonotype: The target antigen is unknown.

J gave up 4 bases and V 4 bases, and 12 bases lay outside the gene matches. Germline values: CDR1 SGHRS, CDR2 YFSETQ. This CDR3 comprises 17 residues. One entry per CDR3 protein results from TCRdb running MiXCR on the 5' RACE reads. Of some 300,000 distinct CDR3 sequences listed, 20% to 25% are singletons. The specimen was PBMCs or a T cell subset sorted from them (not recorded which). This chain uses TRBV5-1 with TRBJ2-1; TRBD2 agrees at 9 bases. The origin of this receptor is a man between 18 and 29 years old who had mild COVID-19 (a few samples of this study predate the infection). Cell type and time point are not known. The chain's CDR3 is CASSPTKTSGSYNEQFF. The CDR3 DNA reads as TGCGCCAGCAGCCCTACAAAGACTAGCGGAAGTTACAATGAGCAGTTCTTC.